The next 32 T cell receptor beta chains were all read from a single sample in a study of cytomegalovirus exposure and HLA in healthy donors. PCR involved 60 Vbeta and 13 Jbeta primers. Only in-frame clones appear in the TCRdb table, and some are missing; sequencing was by immunoSEQ multiplex PCR. The data contain 95,000 to 150,000 clones, around two thirds of them singletons. Sequenced input: PBMCs. The source of these receptors is a woman in her thirties or forties in good health and CMV-seropositive.

This rearrangement joins TRBV4-2 to TRBJ1-1; 7 bases match TRBD1. With 0 bases clipped from V and 5 bases from J, the junction kept 6 bases outside the gene matches. The CDR3 has 15 amino acids. Germline V lookup: CDR1 LGHNA, CDR2 YNFKEQ. CDR3 nucleotide sequence: TGTGCCAGCAGCCAAGATTTGACAGGGTTGACTGAAGCTTTCTTT. It encodes CASSQDLTGLTEAFF.

This rearrangement joins TRBV28 to TRBJ1-3, with D perhaps matching TRBD1 (6 bases). The CDR3 covers 15 residues. Trimming removed 3 bases from V and 1 base from J, with 10 bases in between. Germline V gives CDR1 MDHEN, CDR2 SYDVKM. CDR3 amino acids: CASSLRGTSGNTIYF. CDR3 DNA: TGTGCCAGCAGTTTGAGGGGGACATCTGGAAACACCATATATTTT.

The chain is built from TRBV5-6 and TRBJ2-1, with D uncertain. Trimming removed 4 bases from V and 3 bases from J, with 17 bases in between. The germline CDR1 and CDR2 sequences are SGHDT and YYEEEE. The CDR3 extends over 16 amino acids. CDR3 sequence reads: CASSLMSIFSYNEQFF. The DNA for the CDR3 is TGTGCCAGCAGCCTAATGTCCATCTTTAGCTACAATGAGCAGTTCTTC.

This clone occurred a few times. V gene TRBV7-2 combines with J gene TRBJ2-5; 8 bases match TRBD1. TRBJ2-7 matches the DNA end more closely, so the J call is doubtful. This CDR3 region has 16 residues. CDR1 is SGHTA and CDR2 is FQGNSA in the germline V gene. CDR3 sequence (DNA): TGTGCCAGCAGCCCCGGGCTCGGCAGGGGGCGAAACGAGCAGTACTTC. As protein: CASSPGLGRGRNEQYF.

The rearrangement joins TRBV18 to TRBJ2-1, with 10 positions matching TRBD2. The germline gives CDR1 KGHSH, CDR2 LQKENI. There are 16 residues in the CDR3. The J segment lost 0 bases and the V segment lost 6 bases, leaving 5 bases of the junction unmatched. CDR3 region: CASSSAGGHSYNEQFF. The CDR3 DNA follows: TGTGCCAGCTCCTCAGCGGGGGGGCACTCCTACAATGAGCAGTTCTTC.

The chain has TRBV5-6 and TRBJ1-1; 7 bases are shared with TRBD1. This CDR3 has 14 amino acids. J was trimmed by 4 bases and V by 4 bases; bases with no gene match: 7. CDR1 is SGHDT and CDR2 is YYEEEE in the germline V gene. DNA of the CDR3: TGTGCCAGCAGCCCACAGGGGTCCAGCACTGAAGCTTTCTTT. It encodes CASSPQGSSTEAFF.

This chain connects TRBV19 to TRBJ1-4; D unclear. Germline V lookup: CDR1 LNHDA, CDR2 SQIVND (reference sequence). Trimming left V 4 bases short and J 0 bases short, with 6 bases between. The CDR3 is made up of 14 amino acids. This CDR3 is CASSTTPTNEKLFF. CDR3 DNA sequence: TGTGCCAGTAGTACAACACCAACTAATGAAAAACTGTTTTTT.

This clone was found once. The chain employs TRBV6-5 and TRBJ1-2; D gene ambiguous. Trimming cost V 0 bases and J 6 bases, with 11 bases left between them. CDR1 is MNHEY and CDR2 is SVGAGI in the germline V gene. The CDR3 is 14 residues long. The CDR3 spells CASSYSSGRHGYTF. In DNA form, the CDR3 reads TGTGCCAGCAGTTACTCCTCGGGTCGCCATGGCTACACCTTC.

V gene TRBV10-1 combines with J gene TRBJ1-4; tentative D call: TRBD1 (5 bases). This CDR3 region has 16 residues. Germline CDR1 reads WNHNN; CDR2 reads SYGVQD (reference sequence). The V and J ends lost 2 bases and 6 bases respectively, with 16 bases between them. The CDR3 DNA follows: TGCGCCAGCAGTGAGGGACGGCTAGGAGGGGATGAAAAACTGTTTTTT. Its translation is CASSEGRLGGDEKLFF.

V is TRBV9 and J is TRBJ2-1; a weak D match, TRBD2 (7 bases). Trimming removed 4 bases at V and 1 base at J, with 15 bases between. The length of the CDR3 is 16 residues. Germline CDR1 and CDR2: SGDLS and YYNGEE. CDR3 region: CASSLSGGPSYNEQFF. The CDR3 region has the DNA TGTGCCAGCAGCCTATCGGGGGGCCCTTCCTACAATGAGCAGTTCTTC.

V gene TRBV6-5 combines with J gene TRBJ1-1; the D gene is possibly TRBD1 (5 bases). Trimming took 6 bases from V and 0 from J, leaving 14 bases between them. The CDR3 has 15 residues. The germline gives CDR1 MNHEY, CDR2 SVGAGI. The CDR3 DNA reads as TGTGCCAGCAGCCTCAGCGGGACCTTGAACACTGAAGCTTTCTTT. It encodes CASSLSGTLNTEAFF.

V usage is TRBV5-1 and J usage is TRBJ2-1; 8 bases match TRBD2. Germline lookup yields CDR1 SGHRS and CDR2 YFSETQ. V lost 0 bases, J lost 4 bases, and 3 bases stayed unmatched. The CDR3 length is 15 residues. The DNA for the CDR3 is TGCGCCAGCAGCTTGGTTAGCGGGGTATACAATGAGCAGTTCTTC. It yields the protein CASSLVSGVYNEQFF.

This clone turned up a few times. Written as DNA, the CDR3 is TGTGCCAGCAGCCACGACAGGGGGCTCTTGTTGAGGACCCGTTATGGCTACACCTTC. Its translation is CASSHDRGLLLRTRYGYTF. The J gene is TRBJ1-2, the V gene TRBV7-9; TRBD1 matches 10 bases. Germline V gene lookup returns CDR1 SEHNR and CDR2 FQNEAQ (reference sequence). After removal of 5 bases from V and 5 bases from J, the junction contained 20 bases not matched to a gene. This CDR3 spans 19 amino acids. Full variable domain (remainder filled in from reference TRBV7-9 and TRBJ1-2): DTGVSQNPRHKITKRGQNVTFRCDPISEHNRLYWYRQTLGQGPEFLTYFQNEAQLEKSRLLSDRFSAERPKGSFSTLEIQRTEQGDSAMYLCASSHDRGLLLRTRYGYTFGSGTRLTVV.

The chain employs TRBV27 and TRBJ2-3, with 11 bases matching TRBD2. The V gene's germline CDR1 is MNHEY and CDR2 SMNVEV (reference sequence). Trimming at V came to 5 bases and at J to 1 base, leaving 8 bases not matched to a gene. This CDR3 comprises 17 residues. The DNA for the CDR3 is TGTGCCAGCAGTCCCATACCGACTAGCGGGGGCACAGATACGCAGTATTTT. It specifies CASSPIPTSGGTDTQYF.

The chain employs TRBV25-1 and TRBJ1-4; no clear D gene. The CDR3 totals 15 residues. CDR1 and CDR2 from the germline V gene are MGHDK and SYGVNS. V dropped 2 bases and J dropped 6 bases, with 13 bases sitting between them. The CDR3 loop reads CASSEMGATYEKLFF. CDR3 DNA: TGTGCCAGCAGTGAAATGGGAGCGACTTATGAAAAACTGTTTTTT.

V is TRBV12-5 and J is TRBJ2-2, with no clear D. The CDR3 runs to 15 residues. Germline V gene lookup returns CDR1 LGHNT and CDR2 FRNRAP. V was cut by 6 bases and J by 1 base, with 12 bases left in between. Here the CDR3 reads CASGSQAQNTGELFF. The CDR3 DNA reads as TGTGCTAGTGGCTCCCAGGCCCAGAACACCGGGGAGCTGTTTTTT.

This clone was seen a few times. In DNA, the CDR3 is TGTGCCAGCAGCTTGCCAGGGAACACTGAAGCTTTCTTT. Its protein is CASSLPGNTEAFF. V is TRBV5-6 and J is TRBJ1-1; D is unclear. CDR1 and CDR2 (germline): SGHDT, YYEEEE. CDR3 length: 13 residues. Trimming pared 1 base from V and 1 base from J, leaving 5 bases between.

The genes are TRBV29-1 and TRBJ2-5, with a tentative D call TRBD2 (6 bases). The CDR3 loop spans 14 amino acids. Looked up from germline, CDR1 is SQVTM and CDR2 is ANQGSEA. V was cut by 7 bases and J by 4 bases, with 19 bases left in between. The CDR3 DNA reads as TGCAGCGCCGAGCCCCAGGGAGGAGGAGAGACCCAGTACTTC. It codes for CSAEPQGGGETQYF. Based on the CDR3 plus reference TRBV29-1 and TRBJ2-5, the full variable domain is SAVISQKPSRDICQRGTSLTIQCQVDSQVTMMFWYRQQPGQSLTLIATANQGSEATYESGFVIDKFPISRPNLTFSTLTVSNMSPEDSSIYLCSAEPQGGGETQYFGPGTRLLVL.

V is TRBV19 and J is TRBJ1-1; D perhaps matches TRBD1 (5 bases). The CDR3 loop spans 15 amino acids. Trimming cost V 7 bases and J 1 base, with 16 bases left between them. CDR1 LNHDA and CDR2 SQIVND come from the germline V gene (reference sequence). In DNA, the CDR3 is TGTGCCAGTACCTCGTCAGGGTGGGCGAACACTGAAGCTTTCTTT. It codes for CASTSSGWANTEAFF.

The rearrangement uses TRBV14 and TRBJ1-4; 8 bases are shared with TRBD1. CDR3 length: 15 residues. Germline CDR1 is SGHDN and CDR2 is FVKESK. The V segment lost 1 base and the J segment 8 bases; nucleotides outside the gene matches: 6. For the CDR3, the DNA is TGTGCCAGCAGCCAAGCCCTGGGACAGGACGAAAAACTGTTTTTT. This codes for CASSQALGQDEKLFF.

The DNA for the CDR3 is TGTGCCAGCAGCTTAGGGGGTAGGGACAGGGGGCTAGGGTTCAATCAGCCCCAGCATTTT. Amino acids: CASSLGGRDRGLGFNQPQHF. The chain employs TRBV7-8 and TRBJ1-5; 12 nucleotides line up with TRBD1. Trimming took 1 base from V and 3 from J; bases not matched to a gene: 13. The CDR3 length is 20 residues. Per the germline V gene, CDR1 is SGHVS and CDR2 is FQNEAQ.

This clone was recorded only once. The chain has TRBV5-1 and TRBJ1-4; 7 bases map to TRBD1. CDR3 length: 16 amino acids. The V gene end was trimmed by 0 bases and the J gene end by 8 bases; junction bases not matched to a gene: 10. The germline CDR1 and CDR2 sequences are SGHRS and YFSETQ. Here the CDR3 DNA reads TGCGCCAGCAGCTTGGTCCAGGGGGTGGTTTACGAAAAACTGTTTTTT. Its protein is CASSLVQGVVYEKLFF.

The V call is TRBV28, the J call TRBJ2-3; 15 positions match TRBD2. Per germline, CDR1 MDHEN and CDR2 SYDVKM. Germline trimming cut 2 bases from V and 6 bases from J; bases unmatched to any gene: 6. This CDR3 is 17 amino acids long. The CDR3 loop reads CASSLGLAGGPGDTQYF. In DNA, the CDR3 is TGTGCCAGCAGTTTAGGACTAGCGGGAGGGCCGGGGGATACGCAGTATTTT.

The chain combines TRBV11-2 with TRBJ2-5; 7 bases fit TRBD1. Per germline, CDR1 SGHAT and CDR2 FQNNGV. This CDR3 is 16 amino acids long. V shed 1 base, J shed 0 bases, and the junction held 5 bases outside the gene matches. The CDR3 bases are TGTGCCAGCAGCTTAGGAGGGACAGCGTACCAAGAGACCCAGTACTTC. It yields the protein CASSLGGTAYQETQYF.

The chain joins TRBV28 to TRBJ2-5, with 10 positions matching TRBD2. CDR3 length equals 14 residues. After removal of 2 bases from V and 6 bases from J, the junction contained 3 bases not matched to a gene. Germline lookup yields CDR1 MDHEN and CDR2 SYDVKM. The DNA of the CDR3 is TGTGCCAGCAGTTTAAGCGGGAGGGAACAGACCCAGTACTTC. This sequence encodes CASSLSGREQTQYF.

A remark on this clone: One end of the junction varies from germline; a read error may be responsible. The chain links TRBV18 to TRBJ2-2, with TRBD1 matching 8 bases. The CDR3 extends over 17 amino acids. From germline, CDR1 is KGHSH and CDR2 LQKENI. The CDR3 DNA reads TGTGCCAGCTCACCCCAAGAGACAGGGGTGAACCCCGGGGAGCTGTTTTTT. It is translated as CASSPQETGVNPGELFF.

On this clone: One end of the junction does not line up with germline, which may come from a read error. The gene calls are TRBV7-7 and TRBJ2-7; tentative D call: TRBD1 (6 bases). Looked up from germline, CDR1 is SSHAT and CDR2 is FNYEAQ (reference sequence). The CDR3 length is 14 residues. Here the CDR3 DNA reads TGTGCTAGCAGCTTATCCCAGGACAGCTACGAGCAGTACTTC. It codes for CASSLSQDSYEQYF. Based on the CDR3 plus reference TRBV7-7 and TRBJ2-7, the full variable domain is GAGVSQSPRYKVTKRGQDVTLRCDPISSHATLYWYQQALGQGPEFLTYFNYEAQPDKSGLPSDRFSAERPEGSISTLTIQRTEQRDSAMYRCASSLSQDSYEQYFGPGTRLTVT.

The chain uses TRBV6-5 and TRBJ2-1; no clear D gene. Germline lookup yields CDR1 MNHEY and CDR2 SVGAGI. The CDR3 has 12 residues. Trimming shortened V by 7 bases and J by 10 bases, and 14 bases separated the two germline ends. DNA for the CDR3: TGTGCCAGCACCCACGGTGGGCAGGAGCAGTTCTTC. It specifies CASTHGGQEQFF.

This clone occurred a few times. V usage is TRBV29-1 and J usage is TRBJ2-7; TRBD2 matches at 7 bases. The CDR3 extends over 11 amino acids. The V gene's germline CDR1 is SQVTM and CDR2 ANQGSEA. V dropped 7 bases and J dropped 3; count of bases not matched to a gene: 3. The CDR3 DNA follows: TGCAGCGGGGGGGGTATCTACGAGCAGTACTTC. Amino acids: CSGGGIYEQYF.

This chain uses TRBV9 with TRBJ1-1; D gene ambiguous. Trimming shortened V by 3 bases and J by 7 bases, and 10 bases separated the two germline ends. Germline V gene sequence: CDR1 SGDLS, CDR2 YYNGEE. There are 12 residues in the CDR3. The DNA of the CDR3 is TGTGCCAGCAGCGCCCCGGGGAATGAAGCTTTCTTT. Encoded protein: CASSAPGNEAFF.

This clone has more than one count but fewer than ten. The rearrangement joins TRBV12-5 to TRBJ2-3; possible D gene TRBD2, 5 bases. This CDR3 comprises 15 residues. Germline values: CDR1 LGHNT, CDR2 FRNRAP. Trimming removed 6 bases from V and 0 bases from J, with 13 bases in between. Here the CDR3 DNA reads TGTGCTAGTGGCCGGGGTGCCGGGAGCACAGATACGCAGTATTTT. This gives the protein CASGRGAGSTDTQYF.

The rearrangement uses TRBV10-2 and TRBJ1-2, with a possible D match to TRBD1 (5 bases). This CDR3 is built from 16 residues. The germline gives CDR1 WSHSY, CDR2 SAAADI. The V and J ends lost 3 bases and 0 bases respectively, with 14 bases between them. This CDR3 is CASSDYGAGTNYGYTF. The CDR3 DNA sequence: TGCGCCAGCAGTGACTACGGGGCGGGGACTAACTATGGCTACACCTTC.